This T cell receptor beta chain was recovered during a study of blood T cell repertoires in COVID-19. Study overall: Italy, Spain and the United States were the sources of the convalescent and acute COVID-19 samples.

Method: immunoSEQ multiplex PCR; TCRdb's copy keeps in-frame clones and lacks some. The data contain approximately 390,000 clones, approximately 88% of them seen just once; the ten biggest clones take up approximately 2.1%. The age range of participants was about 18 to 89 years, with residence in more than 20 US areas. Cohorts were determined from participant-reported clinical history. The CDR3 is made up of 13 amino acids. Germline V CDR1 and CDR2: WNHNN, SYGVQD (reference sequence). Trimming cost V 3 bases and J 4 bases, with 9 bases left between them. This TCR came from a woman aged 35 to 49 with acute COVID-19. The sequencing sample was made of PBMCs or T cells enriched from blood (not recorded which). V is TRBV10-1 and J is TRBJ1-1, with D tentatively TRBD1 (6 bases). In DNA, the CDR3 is TGCGCCAGCAGTGACGCAGGGGTCACTGAAGCTTTCTTT. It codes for CASSDAGVTEAFF.